The rows below give T cell receptor beta chains drawn from one sample of a study of blood T cell repertoires in COVID-19. Profiling relied on immunoSEQ multiplex PCR, and the TCRdb table lists in-frame clones only, not all of them. The table includes some 350,000 clones, over 70% detected once. The sequencing input was peripheral blood. The receptors stem from a young man with active or convalescent COVID-19. Each CDR3 is given with its conserved first and last residue. D genes are given only for firm matches. Where a row states a size, it is once, few, many or the class of an expanded clone; other rows omit it.

.	TRBV4-1	.	TRBJ1-5	CASSQVGQGSQPQHF	TGCGCCAGCAGCCAAGTAGGCCAGGGTAGTCAGCCCCAGCATTTT
TRBD2	TRBV7-2	.	TRBJ2-7	CASSFGLAGLYEQYF	TGTGCCAGCAGCTTCGGACTAGCGGGACTATACGAGCAGTACTTC
TRBD1	TRBV4-1	.	TRBJ2-7	CASSHGQGPFHEQYF	TGCGCCAGCAGCCATGGACAGGGACCTTTTCACGAGCAGTACTTC
TRBD2	TRBV24-1	.	TRBJ2-1	CATSEPTSGSYNEQFF	TGTGCCACCAGTGAGCCGACTAGCGGATCATACAATGAGCAGTTCTTC
.	TRBV4-1	.	TRBJ2-4	CASSQDDLGGLKNIQYF	TGCGCCAGCAGCCAAGATGACCTAGGGGGTTTGAAAAACATTCAGTACTTC
.	TRBV7-6	.	TRBJ1-1	CASSLSQANTEAFF	TGTGCCAGCAGCTTGTCACAGGCGAACACTGAAGCTTTCTTT
.	TRBV5-5	.	TRBJ2-2	CASSLGQPLQTGELFF	TGTGCCAGCAGCTTAGGACAGCCCCTTCAGACCGGGGAGCTGTTTTTT
TRBD1	TRBV9	.	TRBJ1-2	CASSVGDRGLSYGYTF	TGTGCCAGCAGCGTAGGGGACAGGGGGCTTTCGTATGGCTACACCTTC
TRBD1	TRBV11-3	.	TRBJ1-1	CASSFVGQGGTEAFF	TGTGCCAGCAGCTTCGTGGGACAGGGCGGCACTGAAGCTTTCTTT
.	TRBV6-2/TRBV6-3	once	TRBJ1-2	CASSRQSYGYTF	TGTGCCAGCAGCAGACAGAGCTATGGCTACACCTTC
.	TRBV19	.	TRBJ2-7	CASSPGQRTSYEQYF	TGTGCCAGTAGCCCAGGACAACGAACTTCCTACGAGCAGTACTTC
TRBD2	TRBV7-3	.	TRBJ2-2	CASSLFGTRNTGELFF	TGTGCCAGCAGCTTATTCGGGACTAGAAACACCGGGGAGCTGTTTTTT
TRBD1	TRBV19	.	TRBJ2-1	CASSSTGGGNEQFF	TGTGCCAGTAGTTCGACAGGGGGTGGGAATGAGCAGTTCTTC
TRBD1	TRBV29-1	.	TRBJ1-1	CSVGDRMNTEAFF	TGCAGCGTTGGGGACAGGATGAACACTGAAGCTTTCTTT
TRBD2	TRBV11-3	.	TRBJ2-1	CASSLGGGLSNEQFF	TGTGCCAGCAGCTTAGGCGGGGGGTTAAGTAATGAGCAGTTCTTC
.	TRBV7-9	.	TRBJ2-2	CASSYDQGTGELFF	TGTGCCAGCAGCTACGACCAGGGGACCGGGGAGCTGTTTTTT
.	TRBV18	.	TRBJ2-1	CASSLGHSNEQFF	TGTGCCAGCTCACTGGGACATTCAAATGAGCAGTTCTTC
TRBD1	TRBV11-2	.	TRBJ1-4	CASSRDRGTEKLFF	TGTGCCAGCAGCCGGGACAGGGGGACTGAAAAACTGTTTTTT
TRBD2	TRBV5-4	.	TRBJ2-7	CASSQETSGTYEQYF	TGTGCCAGCAGCCAAGAGACTAGCGGTACCTACGAGCAGTACTTC
TRBD1	TRBV10-2	.	TRBJ1-2	CAISTGTSGYTF	TGCGCCATTTCGACAGGGACAAGTGGCTACACCTTC
TRBD1	TRBV9	once	TRBJ1-4	CASSVLGQNEKLFF	TGTGCCAGCAGCGTGTTGGGACAGAATGAAAAACTGTTTTTT
TRBD2	TRBV19	once	TRBJ2-1	CASRAGGPYNEQFF	TGTGCCAGTAGGGCGGGAGGGCCCTACAATGAGCAGTTCTTC
.	TRBV7-9	.	TRBJ1-1	CASSPLGGGRAFF	TGTGCCAGCAGCCCCCTTGGTGGGGGGAGAGCTTTCTTT
TRBD2	TRBV9	.	TRBJ2-7	CASSASGGAREQYF	TGTGCCAGCAGCGCTAGCGGGGGGGCGCGGGAGCAGTACTTC
.	TRBV27	once	TRBJ1-1	CASSLNRVGFF	TGTGCCAGCAGTTTAAACAGGGTTGGTTTCTTT
.	TRBV11-2	.	TRBJ2-2	CASSHYGGRRNTGELFF	TGTGCCAGCAGCCACTATGGGGGCAGGCGTAACACCGGGGAGCTGTTTTTT
.	TRBV13	.	TRBJ2-7	CASNVNQREQYF	TGTGCCAGCAACGTCAATCAGCGCGAGCAGTACTTC
.	TRBV11-3	.	TRBJ1-6	CASSLVRDSRSSYNSPLHF	TGTGCCAGCAGCTTAGTTCGAGACAGTAGGAGCTCCTATAATTCACCCCTCCACTTT
TRBD1	TRBV15	.	TRBJ1-6	CATSAGQGGSPLHF	TGTGCCACCAGCGCGGGACAGGGAGGTTCACCCCTCCACTTT
.	TRBV18	.	TRBJ2-3	CASSPTQVKTDTQYF	TGTGCCAGCTCACCAACGCAGGTTAAAACAGATACGCAGTATTTT
.	TRBV7-6	.	TRBJ2-1	CASSLVRDNEQFF	TGTGCCAGCAGCTTAGTTCGGGACAATGAGCAGTTCTTC
.	TRBV5-8	.	TRBJ2-6	CASNRDSGANVLTF	TGTGCCAGCAATAGAGACTCTGGGGCCAACGTCCTGACTTTC
.	TRBV19	once	TRBJ2-3	CASSIPGSDTQYF	TGTGCCAGTAGTATACCGGGTTCAGATACGCAGTATTTT
TRBD1	TRBV6-5	.	TRBJ1-4	CASSLDRAGKLFF	TGTGCCAGCAGTCTGGACAGGGCGGGAAAACTGTTTTTT
TRBD2	TRBV19	.	TRBJ2-1	CASSPSGRTSNEQFF	TGTGCCAGTAGTCCTAGCGGGAGGACGTCGAATGAGCAGTTCTTC
.	TRBV28	.	TRBJ1-4	CASTAGGAGDEKLFF	TGTGCCAGCACCGCGGGGGGGGCAGGAGATGAAAAACTGTTTTTT
TRBD1	TRBV5-8	.	TRBJ1-5	CASSWTGGGNQPQHF	TGTGCCAGCAGCTGGACAGGGGGTGGGAATCAGCCCCAGCATTTT
.	TRBV2	.	TRBJ1-2	CASSADRSHVNYGYTF	TGTGCCAGCAGTGCCGACAGGTCTCATGTTAACTATGGCTACACCTTC
.	TRBV19	.	TRBJ1-1	CASSIGQGTNTEAFF	TGTGCCAGTAGTATTGGCCAGGGGACGAACACTGAAGCTTTCTTT
TRBD1	TRBV24-1	.	TRBJ1-3	CATSDSRGGNTIYF	TGTGCCACCAGTGATTCCAGGGGGGGAAACACCATATATTTT
.	TRBV4-3	.	TRBJ1-4	CASSQEGVGEKLFF	TGCGCCAGCAGCCAAGAGGGCGTGGGTGAAAAACTGTTTTTT
.	TRBV27	.	TRBJ1-2	CASSLGTFYGYTF	TGTGCCAGCAGTTTAGGCACCTTCTATGGCTACACCTTC
.	TRBV7-2	.	TRBJ2-3	CASSPRRDTQYF	TGTGCCAGCAGCCCCCGGCGGGATACGCAGTATTTT
.	TRBV27	.	TRBJ1-2	CASSWAGGGGNYGYTF	TGTGCCAGCAGTTGGGCAGGAGGTGGGGGGAACTATGGCTACACCTTC
.	TRBV5-1	once	TRBJ2-1	CASSFPMGTISEQFF	TGCGCCAGCAGCTTTCCTATGGGCACAATAAGCGAGCAGTTCTTC
TRBD1	TRBV7-9	.	TRBJ1-4	CASSGHRGQNEKLFF	TGTGCCAGCAGCGGCCACAGGGGGCAAAATGAAAAACTGTTTTTT
TRBD1	TRBV30	.	TRBJ2-7	CAWSWTGGWERTSYEQYF	TGTGCCTGGTCCTGGACAGGGGGTTGGGAGCGGACTTCCTACGAGCAGTACTTC
.	TRBV11-2	.	TRBJ2-1	CASSLYRDTGNEQFF	TGTGCCAGCAGCTTATACCGGGACACAGGCAATGAGCAGTTCTTC
TRBD1	TRBV7-9	many	TRBJ2-7	CASSGDRRPYEQYF	TGTGCCAGCAGCGGGGACAGGCGCCCCTACGAGCAGTACTTC
TRBD1	TRBV6-6	.	TRBJ1-2	CASSYDRVAYGYTF	TGTGCCAGCAGTTACGACAGGGTCGCCTATGGCTACACCTTC
.	TRBV10-3	.	TRBJ1-2	CAISPGSNAYGYTF	TGTGCCATCAGCCCCGGGTCAAATGCCTATGGCTACACCTTC
.	TRBV4-1	few	TRBJ1-2	CASRQDTSNYGYTF	TGCGCCAGCAGACAGGACACATCTAACTATGGCTACACCTTC
.	TRBV11-2	few	TRBJ1-1	CASSLSRGAGEAFF	TGTGCCAGCAGCTTATCCCGGGGGGCGGGTGAAGCTTTCTTT
TRBD2	TRBV7-6	once	TRBJ2-7	CASSYREASGGFYEQYF	TGTGCCAGCAGCTACCGGGAGGCTAGCGGGGGTTTCTACGAGCAGTACTTC
.	TRBV27	.	TRBJ2-2	CASSVGLPGELFF	TGTGCCAGCAGTGTGGGACTCCCCGGGGAGCTGTTTTTT
.	TRBV19	once	TRBJ1-2	CASSIYGGGYTF	TGTGCCAGTAGTATATACGGGGGAGGCTACACCTTC
.	TRBV7-9	.	TRBJ2-5	CASSLGRTDGETQYF	TGTGCCAGCAGCTTAGGGCGGACAGATGGGGAGACCCAGTACTTC